A single sample gave rise to the 9 T cell receptor beta chains below, sequenced in a study of cytomegalovirus exposure and HLA in healthy donors. The PCR used 60 Vbeta and 13 Jbeta primers. Here immunoSEQ multiplex PCR was the method, and the copy in TCRdb shows in-frame clones only, minus some. The sample has 85,000 to 90,000 clones; under 80% are singletons. Sequencing input: PBMCs. The receptor set was obtained from a man in his thirties or forties in good health and CMV-seropositive.

This clone was recorded a few times. The rearrangement joins TRBV7-6 to TRBJ2-7; 12 bases match TRBD2. The V segment lost 0 bases and the J segment 4 bases; nucleotides outside the gene matches: 1. CDR1 is SGHVS, CDR2 FNYEAQ, per germline. CDR3 size: 15 residues. The CDR3 DNA reads as TGTGCCAGCAGCTTAGCGCTAGCGGGGGGGTACGAGCAGTACTTC. Its protein is CASSLALAGGYEQYF.

V usage is TRBV18 and J usage is TRBJ2-5; TRBD2 matches at 7 bases. The CDR3 totals 15 residues. Germline V CDR1 and CDR2: KGHSH, LQKENI. V was pared by 3 bases and J by 6 bases, with 10 bases of the junction left unmatched. The CDR3 DNA reads TGTGCCAGCTCACCGACGGGACTATCCGACAAGACCCAGTACTTC. Encoded protein: CASSPTGLSDKTQYF.

The chain carries TRBV4-3 and TRBJ1-6; possible D gene TRBD1, 6 bases. With 0 bases removed from V and 8 bases from J, the gap between germline ends came to 11 bases. Germline V gene sequence: CDR1 LGHNA, CDR2 YSLEER. CDR3 length: 15 amino acids. This CDR3 reads CASSQEATGYSPLHF. The CDR3 nucleotides are TGCGCCAGCAGCCAAGAAGCGACAGGTTATTCACCCCTCCACTTT.

The genes are TRBV13 and TRBJ1-1; TRBD1 aligns across 10 bases. J gave up 4 bases and V 2 bases, and 7 bases lay outside the gene matches. Looked up from germline, CDR1 is PRHDT and CDR2 is FYEKMQ (reference sequence). The CDR3 runs to 16 residues. The CDR3 bases are TGTGCCAGCAGCTTAACGACAGGGGGCAGGAGCACTGAAGCTTTCTTT. This sequence encodes CASSLTTGGRSTEAFF.

This clone was seen a single time. V is TRBV18 and J is TRBJ1-5; D is uncertain. The CDR3 contains 14 residues. V was clipped by 6 bases and J by 0 bases, with 9 bases between them. Germline values: CDR1 KGHSH, CDR2 LQKENI. CDR3 nucleotide sequence: TGTGCCAGCTCTGGTGGGCATAGCAATCAGCCCCAGCATTTT. The encoded protein is CASSGGHSNQPQHF.

This clone was seen only a few times. V usage is TRBV6-4 and J usage is TRBJ2-3; 7 positions agree with TRBD2. Trimming cost V 4 bases and J 1 base; bases outside gene matches: 2. CDR1 MRHNA and CDR2 SNTAGT come from the germline V gene. The CDR3 consists of 14 residues. The CDR3 coding sequence is TGTGCCAGCAGTGGAAGCGGGGGCACAGATACGCAGTATTTT. The encoded protein is CASSGSGGTDTQYF.

V gene TRBV29-1 combines with J gene TRBJ2-1; TRBD2 agrees at 14 bases. Germline trimming cut 6 bases from V and 4 bases from J; bases unmatched to any gene: 14. This CDR3 comprises 18 residues. Germline V gene sequence: CDR1 SQVTM, CDR2 ANQGSEA. CDR3 DNA sequence: TGCAGCGTCCTAACGGGACTAGCGGGGGCCGGGGTTTACAATGAGCAGTTCTTC. Translating gives CSVLTGLAGAGVYNEQFF.

The genes are TRBV7-9 and TRBJ2-1, with TRBD2 matching 9 bases. Germline V gene lookup returns CDR1 SEHNR and CDR2 FQNEAQ (reference sequence). J lost 4 bases, V lost 5 bases, and 12 bases had no gene match. The CDR3 loop spans 17 amino acids. The CDR3 is CASSPSLAGSGYNEQFF. Here the CDR3 DNA reads TGTGCCAGCAGCCCCTCCCTAGCGGGGTCGGGGTACAATGAGCAGTTCTTC.

The chain has TRBV30 and TRBJ1-5, with D maybe TRBD1 (6 bases). The germline gives CDR1 GTSNPN, CDR2 SVGIG (reference sequence). The germline V and J ends were trimmed by 4 bases and 5 bases, with 15 bases remaining between them. The CDR3 has 14 residues. The CDR3 loop is CAWTFRDTYQPQHF. The CDR3 DNA follows: TGTGCCTGGACTTTCCGGGACACCTATCAGCCCCAGCATTTT.